This entry concerns a single TCR beta chain. No antigen is known for it. The V end lost 6 bases, the J end lost 0 bases, and 8 bases lay between the germline ends. The CDR3 spans 13 residues. Germline CDR1 and CDR2: MNHNY and SVGAGI (reference sequence). Extraction of RNA preceded its reverse transcription into cDNA, which served as the sequencing template. This table comes from immunoSEQ multiplex PCR, and its TCRdb copy is limited to in-frame clones, with some not included. This sample has roughly 99,000 clones, with roughly 84% found just once. Indicated treatment: oral pan-JAK inhibitor, 5-10 mg twice daily. The data were taken from a study of CD8+ T cells in alopecia areata. Study-level information: Treated patients were given 5 to 10 mg oral tofacitinib twice daily. Scoring of treated patients' severity used the percentage of affected scalp area. Study-wide results and limits: Expanded CD8+ clones among the top 100, and scalp clonality, were significantly decreased by tofacitinib. Lesional scalp displayed greater clonality than normal scalp, most notably in alopecia totalis/universalis.

This chain joins TRBV6-6 and TRBJ1-1; D unclear. This TCR was recovered from a human donor with alopecia areata. Source: CD8+ T cells sorted from blood, taken at week 24, from a patient treated with tofacitinib. This CDR3 is CASRGLLNTEAFF. The CDR3 DNA follows: TGTGCCAGCAGGGGTCTCTTGAACACTGAAGCTTTCTTT.